This paragraph covers one TCR beta chain sequence. Antigen unknown. This specimen comes from a study of PD-L1 blockade in urothelial cancer. Germline V gene data show CDR1 as LNHDA and CDR2 as SQIVND (reference sequence). The CDR3 contains 11 residues. The V and J ends lost 4 bases and 4 bases respectively, with 5 bases between them. Libraries were prepared by immunoSEQ multiplex PCR; TCRdb keeps only in-frame clonotypes and omits some of them. The table has about 43,000 clones, 65% to 85% seen once. Documented time point: pretreatment peripheral blood. The study enrolled patients with locally advanced or metastatic urothelial carcinoma. Findings and limits, study-wide: Patients who had durable benefit saw their tumor-associated blood clones expand more at 3 weeks.

The gene calls are TRBV19 and TRBJ2-7; D remains unclear. The starting material was PBMCs, obtained around atezolizumab (anti-PD-L1) treatment. The TCR was taken from a man aged 55 to 69 with urothelial cancer. The CDR3 reads CASSRGYEQYF. The DNA of the CDR3 is TGTGCCAGTAGTAGAGGATACGAGCAGTACTTC.